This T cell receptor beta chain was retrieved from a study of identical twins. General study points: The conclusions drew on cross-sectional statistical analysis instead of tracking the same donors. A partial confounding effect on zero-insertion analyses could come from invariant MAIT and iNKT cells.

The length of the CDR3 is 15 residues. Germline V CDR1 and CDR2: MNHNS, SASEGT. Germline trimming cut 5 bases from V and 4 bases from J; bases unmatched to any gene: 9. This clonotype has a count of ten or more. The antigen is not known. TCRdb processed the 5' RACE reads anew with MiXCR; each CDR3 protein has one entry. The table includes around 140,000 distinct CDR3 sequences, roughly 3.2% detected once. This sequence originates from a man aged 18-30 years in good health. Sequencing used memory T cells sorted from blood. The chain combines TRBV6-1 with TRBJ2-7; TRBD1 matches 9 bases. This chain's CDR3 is CASSRTGAAGYEQYF. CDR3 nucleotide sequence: TGTGCCAGCAGTCGGACAGGGGCCGCAGGTTACGAGCAGTACTTC.